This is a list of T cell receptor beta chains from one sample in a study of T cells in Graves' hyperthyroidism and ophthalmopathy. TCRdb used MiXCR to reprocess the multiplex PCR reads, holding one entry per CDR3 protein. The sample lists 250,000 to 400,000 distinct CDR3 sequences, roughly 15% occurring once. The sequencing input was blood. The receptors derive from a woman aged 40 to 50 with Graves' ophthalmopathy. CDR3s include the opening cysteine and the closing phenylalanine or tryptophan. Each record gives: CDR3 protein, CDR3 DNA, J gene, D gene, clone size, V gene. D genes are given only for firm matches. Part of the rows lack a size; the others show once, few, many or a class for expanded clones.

CDR3: CASSLQGKLSHDYGYTF
DNA: TGTGCCAGCAGCTTACAGGGGAAGTTATCCCACGACTATGGCTACACCTTC
J: TRBJ1-2
D: -
size: many
V: TRBV7-2

CDR3: CSAQKNLAKNIQYF
DNA: TGCAGTGCTCAAAAAAATCTAGCCAAAAACATTCAGTACTTC
J: TRBJ2-4
D: -
size: few
V: TRBV20-1

CDR3: CASTQTSGYNEQFF
DNA: TGTGCCAGCACTCAGACTAGTGGATACAATGAGCAGTTCTTC
J: TRBJ2-1
D: -
size: many
V: TRBV12-3/TRBV12-4

CDR3: CASTLQGAGTEAFF
DNA: TGTGCCAGCACCCTACAGGGGGCTGGCACTGAAGCTTTCTTT
J: TRBJ1-1
D: TRBD1
size: -
V: TRBV7-9

CDR3: CASSATGETYNEQFF
DNA: TGTGCCAGCAGCGCGACAGGGGAGACATACAATGAGCAGTTCTTC
J: TRBJ2-1
D: TRBD1
size: -
V: TRBV9

CDR3: CASSFQRVASGGASEQFF
DNA: TGTGCCAGCAGTTTTCAGAGAGTGGCTAGCGGGGGGGCTAGCGAGCAGTTCTTC
J: TRBJ2-1
D: TRBD2
size: many
V: TRBV12-3/TRBV12-4

CDR3: CASSQFLRGGMETQYF
DNA: TGTGCCAGCAGCCAATTCTTGCGGGGGGGCATGGAGACCCAGTACTTC
J: TRBJ2-5
D: TRBD2
size: many
V: TRBV7-8

CDR3: CASKGAGGPREQFF
DNA: TGTGCCAGTAAGGGAGCGGGAGGGCCGCGTGAGCAGTTCTTC
J: TRBJ2-1
D: TRBD2
size: many
V: TRBV28

CDR3: CASSQGIDTIYF
DNA: TGTGCCAGCAGCCAGGGGATAGACACCATATATTTT
J: TRBJ1-3
D: -
size: -
V: TRBV28

CDR3: CASSLRGLGTQYF
DNA: TGTGCCAGCAGTTTACGGGGGCTAGGGACCCAGTACTTC
J: TRBJ2-5
D: -
size: many
V: TRBV12-3/TRBV12-4

CDR3: CATSRARANTGELFF
DNA: TGTGCCACCAGCAGAGCTCGGGCGAACACCGGGGAGCTGTTTTTT
J: TRBJ2-2
D: -
size: few
V: TRBV15

CDR3: CAWSVDQRADTQYF
DNA: TGTGCCTGGAGTGTAGACCAGCGAGCAGATACGCAGTATTTT
J: TRBJ2-3
D: -
size: few
V: TRBV30

CDR3: CASSVNHRLEQYF
DNA: TGTGCCAGCAGTGTAAATCACCGACTTGAGCAGTACTTC
J: TRBJ2-7
D: -
size: many
V: TRBV2

CDR3: CASSVGSGSAYEQYF
DNA: TGTGCCAGCAGCGTAGGTAGCGGGAGCGCCTACGAGCAGTACTTC
J: TRBJ2-7
D: TRBD2
size: -
V: TRBV9

CDR3: CAWSAGAGANVLTF
DNA: TGTGCCTGGAGTGCCGGTGCTGGGGCCAACGTCCTGACTTTC
J: TRBJ2-6
D: -
size: many
V: TRBV30

CDR3: CASSWAGGANVLTF
DNA: TGTGCCAGCAGCTGGGCGGGTGGGGCCAACGTCCTGACTTTC
J: TRBJ2-6
D: -
size: -
V: TRBV7-8

CDR3: CASDGNEQFF
DNA: TGTGCCAGCGACGGCAATGAGCAGTTCTTC
J: TRBJ2-1
D: -
size: many
V: TRBV2

CDR3: CASSFGRTGYNEQFF
DNA: TGTGCCAGCAGTTTTGGCCGAACGGGTTACAATGAGCAGTTCTTC
J: TRBJ2-1
D: -
size: many
V: TRBV12-3/TRBV12-4

CDR3: CASSIGRISTDTQYF
DNA: TGTGCCAGTAGTATAGGGCGGATTAGCACAGATACGCAGTATTTT
J: TRBJ2-3
D: -
size: many
V: TRBV19

CDR3: CSAWVQYEQYF
DNA: TGCAGTGCCTGGGTTCAATACGAGCAGTACTTC
J: TRBJ2-7
D: -
size: -
V: TRBV20-1

CDR3: CASSPHRAGANVLTF
DNA: TGTGCCAGCAGTCCTCACAGGGCCGGGGCCAACGTCCTGACTTTC
J: TRBJ2-6
D: -
size: many
V: TRBV28

CDR3: CSASTGGTEQFF
DNA: TGCAGTGCGTCGACAGGGGGCACTGAGCAGTTCTTC
J: TRBJ2-1
D: TRBD1
size: few
V: TRBV20-1

CDR3: CASSISGQGASNTGELFF
DNA: TGTGCCAGTAGTATTTCGGGACAGGGGGCTTCGAACACCGGGGAGCTGTTTTTT
J: TRBJ2-2
D: TRBD1
size: few
V: TRBV19

CDR3: CASSLGLGQGYYGYTF
DNA: TGTGCCAGCAGCCTGGGCTTGGGACAGGGGTACTATGGCTACACCTTC
J: TRBJ1-2
D: TRBD1
size: many
V: TRBV28